These 18 T cell receptor beta chains were all obtained from the same sample, sequenced in a study of cytomegalovirus exposure and HLA in healthy donors. Primers: 60 Vbeta forward and 13 Jbeta reverse. Measured with immunoSEQ multiplex PCR; TCRdb has only the in-frame clones, and not every one. The repertoire includes about 150,000 clones, 70% to 80% of them detected once, and 2.1% sits in the top ten. The sequencing sample was made of PBMCs. Source of these receptors: a man aged 25 to 40 in good health and CMV-seronegative.

The chain recombines TRBV7-9 with TRBJ2-2, with 11 bases lining up with TRBD1. The germline V gene encodes CDR1 SEHNR and CDR2 FQNEAQ (reference sequence). The CDR3 is 17 residues long. The junction had 9 bases not matched to a gene; V was cut back by 2 bases and J by 7 bases. Here the CDR3 reads CASSLLSGTGGVGELFF. DNA of the CDR3: TGTGCCAGCAGCTTATTATCCGGGACAGGGGGTGTCGGGGAGCTGTTTTTT.

This chain joins TRBV7-9 and TRBJ1-2; the D is unclear. From germline, CDR1 is SEHNR and CDR2 FQNEAQ (reference sequence). The CDR3 contains 13 residues. V lost 3 bases, J lost 5 bases, and 10 bases lay in between. As DNA, the CDR3 is TGTGCCAGCAGCTTGGCAGGAAATTATGGCTACACCTTC. Translation: CASSLAGNYGYTF.

V gene TRBV5-1 combines with J gene TRBJ2-5; possibly TRBD1 for D (7 bases). CDR3 length: 14 amino acids. V dropped 0 bases and J dropped 10 bases, with 16 bases sitting between them. Germline V gives CDR1 SGHRS, CDR2 YFSETQ. The CDR3 DNA reads as TGCGCCAGCAGCTTGGCCCAGGGGGGATGGGACCAGTACTTC. Translated: CASSLAQGGWDQYF.

The gene calls are TRBV28 and TRBJ2-5, with D possibly TRBD2 on 6 matching bases. CDR1 is MDHEN, CDR2 SYDVKM, per germline. CDR3 size: 13 residues. V was trimmed by 7 bases and J by 3 bases, leaving 12 bases between them. As DNA, the CDR3 is TGTGCCAGCACCCCGAGGAGGGAAGAGACCCAGTACTTC. This encodes CASTPRREETQYF.

The CDR3 DNA reads as TGTGCCAGCAGCGTAGAGGCGGGGGGGAGCTCCTACAATGAGCAGTTCTTC. This codes for CASSVEAGGSSYNEQFF. The chain has TRBV9 and TRBJ2-1; TRBD2 matches at 9 bases. The CDR3 is 17 amino acids. Germline V gene lookup returns CDR1 SGDLS and CDR2 YYNGEE. With 0 bases clipped from V and 0 bases from J, the junction kept 4 bases outside the gene matches.

Only a few counts were recorded for this clone. The J gene is TRBJ2-3, the V gene TRBV4-2; D uncertain. Germline lookup yields CDR1 LGHNA and CDR2 YNFKEQ. The length of the CDR3 is 13 residues. Trimming cost V 0 bases and J 4 bases, with 5 bases left between them. The CDR3 nucleotides are TGTGCCAGCAGCCAAGATGAGGCAGATACGCAGTATTTT. Translating gives CASSQDEADTQYF.

The gene calls are TRBV5-5 and TRBJ1-2; TRBD1 agrees at 7 bases. V shed 2 bases and J 8 bases; nucleotides not matched to a gene: 12. The CDR3 runs to 15 residues. CDR1 and CDR2 (germline): SGHKS, YYEKEE (reference sequence). For the CDR3, the DNA is TGTGCCAGCAGCTTTGGAGGAGGGGGCACTGGAGGCTACACCTTC. Its protein product is CASSFGGGGTGGYTF.

Only a few counts were recorded for this clone. CDR3 protein: CASSPQRGGRNEQFF. CDR3 DNA: TGCGCCAGCAGCCCCCAGCGGGGGGGCCGGAATGAGCAGTTCTTC. This chain links TRBV4-3 with TRBJ2-1; TRBD2 aligns across 10 bases. Germline assignment: CDR1 LGHNA and CDR2 YSLEER. J gave up 7 bases and V 4 bases, and 7 bases lay outside the gene matches. The CDR3 is 15 residues long.

V and J are TRBV11-1 and TRBJ1-1, with TRBD1 as a possible D gene (5 bases). V dropped 5 bases and J dropped 1 base, with 14 bases sitting between them. The CDR3 has 15 amino acids. The germline V gene has CDR1 SGHAT and CDR2 FQDESV (reference sequence). This CDR3 reads CASSANRLGNTEAFF. The CDR3 bases are TGTGCCAGCAGCGCCAACAGGCTAGGGAACACTGAAGCTTTCTTT.

This clone was seen only a few times. The J gene is TRBJ1-1, the V gene TRBV10-3; D is perhaps TRBD1 (6 bases). The CDR3 consists of 13 residues. Trimming took off 6 bases at V and 6 bases at J, with 14 bases between the two ends. CDR1 ENHRY and CDR2 SYGVKD come from the germline V gene. CDR3 in DNA: TGTGCCATCAGCCAACAGGGCCCGGCTGAAGCTTTCTTT. This translates into CAISQQGPAEAFF.

The rearrangement joins TRBV6-6 to TRBJ2-7; tentatively, D is TRBD1 (6 bases). The ends were cut back, 4 bases at V and 3 bases at J, with 13 bases in the middle. Germline V CDR1 and CDR2: MNHNY, SVGAGI (reference sequence). There are 14 residues in the CDR3. This CDR3 is CASSSDRLYYEQYF. DNA of the CDR3: TGTGCCAGCAGTTCGGACAGACTTTACTACGAGCAGTACTTC.

This clone appeared many times. The chain recombines TRBV6-1 with TRBJ1-2, with TRBD1 identical over 9 bases. This CDR3 contains 13 residues. Germline lookup yields CDR1 MNHNS and CDR2 SASEGT. V gave up 6 bases and J gave up 8 bases; unmatched junction bases: 7. This chain's CDR3 is CASRGTGGWGYTF. The CDR3 DNA follows: TGTGCCAGCAGGGGAACAGGGGGCTGGGGCTACACCTTC.

V and J are TRBV19 and TRBJ2-7; D is perhaps TRBD2 (6 bases). CDR1 and CDR2 (germline): LNHDA, SQIVND (reference sequence). CDR3 length equals 15 residues. Trimming shortened V by 5 bases and J by 2 bases, and 16 bases separated the two germline ends. This CDR3 is CASSPLAGGAYEQYF. CDR3 in DNA: TGTGCCAGTAGTCCCCTCGCCGGGGGAGCCTACGAGCAGTACTTC.

The chain has TRBV4-2 and TRBJ2-2; 7 bases line up with TRBD2. With 6 bases clipped from V and 0 bases from J, the junction kept 10 bases outside the gene matches. The CDR3 spans 17 residues. The V gene's germline CDR1 is LGHNA and CDR2 YNFKEQ. Written as DNA, the CDR3 is TGTGCCAGCAGAACCGGGGGGAGTAGTACGAACACCGGGGAGCTGTTTTTT. Translated, it gives CASRTGGSSTNTGELFF.

J is TRBJ2-5 and V is TRBV6-5; D unclear. The CDR3 has 13 residues. The V gene's germline CDR1 is MNHEY and CDR2 SVGAGI. Between the trimmed V and J ends, which lost 5 bases and 1 base, there was a span of 8 bases. The DNA for the CDR3 is TGTGCCAGCAGTGATCCGGTCCAAGAGACCCAGTACTTC. The encoded protein is CASSDPVQETQYF.

V gene TRBV9 combines with J gene TRBJ2-3, with a tentative D call TRBD2 (6 bases). The length of the CDR3 is 13 residues. Trimming left V 10 bases short and J 2 bases short, with 14 bases between. Germline V gene sequence: CDR1 SGDLS, CDR2 YYNGEE. As DNA, the CDR3 is TGTGCCTCCCACGGGACTGTCACAGATACGCAGTATTTT. Protein: CASHGTVTDTQYF.

CDR3 in DNA: TGTGCCAGCAGCTTGGGCACTATCTCCTACAATGAGCAGTTCTTC. Its protein product is CASSLGTISYNEQFF. The chain employs TRBV5-6 and TRBJ2-1, with D unclear. The germline CDR1 and CDR2 sequences are SGHDT and YYEEEE. The CDR3 is made up of 15 amino acids. The V end was cut by 0 bases, the J end by 0 bases, with 7 bases between.

This chain joins TRBV6-1 and TRBJ1-6, with D unresolved. Germline values: CDR1 MNHNS, CDR2 SASEGT. This CDR3 has 12 residues. V was clipped by 7 bases and J by 9 bases, with 10 bases between them. The DNA for the CDR3 is TGTGCCAGCACGGAGGCAGTTTCACCCCTCCACTTT. Translating gives CASTEAVSPLHF.